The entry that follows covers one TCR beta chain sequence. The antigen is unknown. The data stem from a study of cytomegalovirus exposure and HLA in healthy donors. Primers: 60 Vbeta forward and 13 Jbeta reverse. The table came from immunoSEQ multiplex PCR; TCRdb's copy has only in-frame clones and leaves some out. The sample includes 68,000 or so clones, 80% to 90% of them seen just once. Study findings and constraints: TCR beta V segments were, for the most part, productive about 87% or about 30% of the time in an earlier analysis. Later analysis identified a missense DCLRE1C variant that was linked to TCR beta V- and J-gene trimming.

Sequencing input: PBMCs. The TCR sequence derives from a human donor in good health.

The CDR3 coding sequence is TGCGCCAGCAGCTTGGCCGGCGGCCGACAGGGGGACAATGAGCAGTTCTTC. Protein: CASSLAGGRQGDNEQFF. The chain joins TRBV5-1 to TRBJ2-1; 9 nucleotides line up with TRBD1. The germline V gene has CDR1 SGHRS and CDR2 YFSETQ. J gave up 5 bases and V 0 bases, and 9 bases lay outside the gene matches. There are 17 residues in the CDR3.